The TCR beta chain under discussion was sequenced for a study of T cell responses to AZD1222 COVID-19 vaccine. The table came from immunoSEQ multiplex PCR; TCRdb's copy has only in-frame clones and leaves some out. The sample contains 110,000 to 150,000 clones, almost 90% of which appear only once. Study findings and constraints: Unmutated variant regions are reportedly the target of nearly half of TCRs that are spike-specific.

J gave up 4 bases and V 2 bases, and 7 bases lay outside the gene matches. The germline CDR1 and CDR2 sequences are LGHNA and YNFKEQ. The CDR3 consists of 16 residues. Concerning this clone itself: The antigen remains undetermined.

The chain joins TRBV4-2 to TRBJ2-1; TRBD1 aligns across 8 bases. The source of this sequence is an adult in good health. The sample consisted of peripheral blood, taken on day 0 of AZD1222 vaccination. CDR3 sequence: CASSQSGTGLYNEQFF. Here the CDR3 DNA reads TGTGCCAGCAGCCAATCCGGGACAGGCCTTTACAATGAGCAGTTCTTC.